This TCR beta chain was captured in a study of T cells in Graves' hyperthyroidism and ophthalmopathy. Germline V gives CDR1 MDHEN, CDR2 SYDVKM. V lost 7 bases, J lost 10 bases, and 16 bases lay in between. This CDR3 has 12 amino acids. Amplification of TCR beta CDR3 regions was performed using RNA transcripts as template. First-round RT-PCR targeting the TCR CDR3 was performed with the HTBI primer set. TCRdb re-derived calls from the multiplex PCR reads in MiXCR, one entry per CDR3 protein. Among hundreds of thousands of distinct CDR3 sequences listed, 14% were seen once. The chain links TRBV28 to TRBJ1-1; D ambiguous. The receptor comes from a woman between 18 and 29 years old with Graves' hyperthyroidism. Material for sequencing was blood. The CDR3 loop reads CASKDGLKGAFF. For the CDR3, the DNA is TGTGCCAGCAAGGACGGACTAAAAGGAGCTTTCTTT. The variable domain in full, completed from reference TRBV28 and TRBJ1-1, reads DVKVTQSSRYLVKRTGEKVFLECVQDMDHENMFWYRQDPGLGLRLIYFSYDVKMKEKGDIPEGYSVSREKKERFSLILESASTNQTSMYLCASKDGLKGAFFGQGTRLTVV.